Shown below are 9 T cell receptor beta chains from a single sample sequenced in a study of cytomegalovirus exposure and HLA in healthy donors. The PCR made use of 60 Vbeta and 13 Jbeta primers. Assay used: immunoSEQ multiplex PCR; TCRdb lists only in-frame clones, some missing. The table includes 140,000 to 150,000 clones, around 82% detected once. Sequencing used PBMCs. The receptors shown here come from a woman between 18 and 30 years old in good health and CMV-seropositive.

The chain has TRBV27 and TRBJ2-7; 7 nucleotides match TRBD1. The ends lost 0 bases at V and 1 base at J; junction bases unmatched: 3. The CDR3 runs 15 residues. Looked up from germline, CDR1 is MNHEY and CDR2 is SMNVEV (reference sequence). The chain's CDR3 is CASSLSGQISYEQYF. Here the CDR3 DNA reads TGTGCCAGCAGTTTATCGGGACAGATATCCTACGAGCAGTACTTC.

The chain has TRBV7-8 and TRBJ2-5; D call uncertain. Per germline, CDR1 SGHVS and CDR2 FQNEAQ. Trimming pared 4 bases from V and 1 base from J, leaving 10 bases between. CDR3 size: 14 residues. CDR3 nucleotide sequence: TGTGCCAGCAGCTCGATCAGTACCCAAGAGACCCAGTACTTC. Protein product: CASSSISTQETQYF.

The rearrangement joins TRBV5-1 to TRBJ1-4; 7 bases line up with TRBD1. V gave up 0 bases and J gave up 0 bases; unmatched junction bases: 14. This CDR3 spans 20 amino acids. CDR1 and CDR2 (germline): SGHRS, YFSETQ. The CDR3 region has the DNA TGCGCCAGCAGCTTGGCCCCTCGAGTGCAGGGGGGTGCAACTAATGAAAAACTGTTTTTT. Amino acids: CASSLAPRVQGGATNEKLFF.

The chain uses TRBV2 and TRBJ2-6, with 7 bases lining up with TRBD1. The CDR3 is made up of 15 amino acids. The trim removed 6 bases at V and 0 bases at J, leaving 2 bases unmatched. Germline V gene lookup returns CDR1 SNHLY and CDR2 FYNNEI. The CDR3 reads CASRTGSSGANVLTF. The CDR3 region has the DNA TGTGCCAGCAGGACAGGGAGCTCTGGGGCCAACGTCCTGACTTTC.

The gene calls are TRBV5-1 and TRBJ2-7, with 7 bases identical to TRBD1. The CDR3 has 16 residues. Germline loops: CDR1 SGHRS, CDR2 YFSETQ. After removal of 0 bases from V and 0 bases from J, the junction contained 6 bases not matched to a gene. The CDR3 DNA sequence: TGCGCCAGCAGCTTGGGGGCCGGGACAGCCTCCTACGAGCAGTACTTC. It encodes CASSLGAGTASYEQYF.

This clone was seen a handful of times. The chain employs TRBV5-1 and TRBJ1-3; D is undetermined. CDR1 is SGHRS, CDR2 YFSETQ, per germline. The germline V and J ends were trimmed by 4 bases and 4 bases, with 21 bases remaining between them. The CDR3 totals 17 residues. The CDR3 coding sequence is TGCGCCAGCAGCAGCTCTACTCTCGGCGGATCGGGAAACACCATATATTTT. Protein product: CASSSSTLGGSGNTIYF.

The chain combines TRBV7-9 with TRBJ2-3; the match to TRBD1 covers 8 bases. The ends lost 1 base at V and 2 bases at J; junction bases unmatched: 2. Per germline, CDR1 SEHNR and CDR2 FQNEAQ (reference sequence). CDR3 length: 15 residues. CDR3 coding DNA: TGTGCCAGCAGCTTAGACAGGGGGAACACAGATACGCAGTATTTT. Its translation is CASSLDRGNTDTQYF.

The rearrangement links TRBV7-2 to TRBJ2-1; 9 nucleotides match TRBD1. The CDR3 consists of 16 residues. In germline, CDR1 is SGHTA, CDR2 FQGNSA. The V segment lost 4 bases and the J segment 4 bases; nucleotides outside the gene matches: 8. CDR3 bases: TGTGCCAGCAGCTCCCCGACAGGGGGGGATTACAATGAGCAGTTCTTC. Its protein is CASSSPTGGDYNEQFF.

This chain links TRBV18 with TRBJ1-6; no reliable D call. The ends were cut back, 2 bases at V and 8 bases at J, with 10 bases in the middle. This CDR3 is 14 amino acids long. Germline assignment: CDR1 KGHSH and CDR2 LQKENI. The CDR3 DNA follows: TGTGCCAGCTCACCAAAGGGAGGAGATTCACCCCTCCACTTT. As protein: CASSPKGGDSPLHF.